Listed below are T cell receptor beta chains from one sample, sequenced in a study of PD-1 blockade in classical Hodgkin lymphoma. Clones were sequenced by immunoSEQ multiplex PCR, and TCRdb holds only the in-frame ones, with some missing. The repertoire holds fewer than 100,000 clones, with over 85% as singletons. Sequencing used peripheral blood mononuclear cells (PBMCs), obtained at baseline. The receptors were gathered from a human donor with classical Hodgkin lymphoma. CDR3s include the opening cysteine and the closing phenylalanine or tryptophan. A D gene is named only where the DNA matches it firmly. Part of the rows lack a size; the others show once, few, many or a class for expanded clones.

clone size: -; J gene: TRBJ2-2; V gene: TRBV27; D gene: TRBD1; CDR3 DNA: TGTGCCAGCAGTACCGACAGGGGTCATAACACCGGGGAGCTGTTTTTT; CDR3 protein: CASSTDRGHNTGELFF
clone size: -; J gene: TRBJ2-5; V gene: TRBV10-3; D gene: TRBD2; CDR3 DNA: TGTGCCACAGGGACTAGCGGAGGGGGGACCCAGTACTTC; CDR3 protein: CATGTSGGGTQYF
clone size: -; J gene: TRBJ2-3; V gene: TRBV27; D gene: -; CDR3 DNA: TGTGCCAGCAGTCGACCGGGGGAAGGAGATACGCAGTATTTT; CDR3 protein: CASSRPGEGDTQYF
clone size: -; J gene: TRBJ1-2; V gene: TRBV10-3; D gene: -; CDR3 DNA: TGTGCCATCAGTGAGATGGGACAATTCTATGGCTACACCTTC; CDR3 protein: CAISEMGQFYGYTF
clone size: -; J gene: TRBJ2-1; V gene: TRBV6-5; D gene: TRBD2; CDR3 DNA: TGTGCCAGCGGCCGCCTAGCGGGAACCAATGAGCAGTTCTTC; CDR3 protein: CASGRLAGTNEQFF
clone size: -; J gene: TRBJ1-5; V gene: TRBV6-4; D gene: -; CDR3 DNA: TGTGCCAGCAGTGTCCTTCCGGAATCTCCCCAGCATTTT; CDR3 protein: CASSVLPESPQHF
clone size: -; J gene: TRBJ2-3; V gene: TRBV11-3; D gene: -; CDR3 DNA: TGTGCCAGCAGCTTAAGGGCAGATACGCAGTATTTT; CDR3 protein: CASSLRADTQYF
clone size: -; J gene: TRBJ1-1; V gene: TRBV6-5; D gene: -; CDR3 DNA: TGTGCCAGCAGTTTAGGGGGGATTGGACAGAATGAAGCTTTCTTT; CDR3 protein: CASSLGGIGQNEAFF
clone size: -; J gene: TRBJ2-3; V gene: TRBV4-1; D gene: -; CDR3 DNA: TGCGCCAGCAGCCAAGACCGCTCAGCGGGCACAGATACGCAGTATTTT; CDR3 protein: CASSQDRSAGTDTQYF
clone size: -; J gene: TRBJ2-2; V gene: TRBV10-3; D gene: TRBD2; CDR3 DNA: TGTGCCACCTGGGGAGGGCGGAGAACCGGGGAGCTGTTTTTT; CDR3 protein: CATWGGRRTGELFF
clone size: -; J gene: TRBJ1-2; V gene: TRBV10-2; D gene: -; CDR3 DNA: TGCGCCAGCAGTGAGTCGATCTTTGGATCTATCCCCACCTTC; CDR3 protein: CASSESIFGSIPTF
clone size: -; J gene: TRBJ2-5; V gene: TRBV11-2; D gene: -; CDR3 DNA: TGTGCCAGCAGCTCCCGCCCAGCTTCCCAGTACTTC; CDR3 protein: CASSSRPASQYF
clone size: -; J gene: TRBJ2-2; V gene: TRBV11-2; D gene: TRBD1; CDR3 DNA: TGTGCCAGCAGCCATGGACGGGACAGGATTTACACCGGGGAGCTGTTTTTT; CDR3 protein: CASSHGRDRIYTGELFF
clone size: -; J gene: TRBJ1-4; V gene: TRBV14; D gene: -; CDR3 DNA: TGTGCCAGCAGCCAAGACAGGGGTGGACTGTTTTTT; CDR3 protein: CASSQDRGGLFF
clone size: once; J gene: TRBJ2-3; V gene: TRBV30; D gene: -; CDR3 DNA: TGTGCCTGGAGTGTACAGCGAGATACGCAGTATTTT; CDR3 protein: CAWSVQRDTQYF
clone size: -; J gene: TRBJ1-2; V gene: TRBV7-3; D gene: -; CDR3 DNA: TGTGCCAGCAGCTTAACGTCCCGCAGTGTACCCCCCTATGGCTACACCTTC; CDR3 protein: CASSLTSRSVPPYGYTF
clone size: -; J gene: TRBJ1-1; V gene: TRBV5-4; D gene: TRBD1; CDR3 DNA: TGTGCCAGCAGCTTGTACAGGGGCTCGAACACTGAAGCTTTCTTT; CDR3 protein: CASSLYRGSNTEAFF
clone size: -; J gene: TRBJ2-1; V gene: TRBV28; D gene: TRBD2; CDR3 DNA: TGTGCCAGCAGTACCGGACTAGCGGGAGGCACTGAGCAGTTCTTC; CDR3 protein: CASSTGLAGGTEQFF
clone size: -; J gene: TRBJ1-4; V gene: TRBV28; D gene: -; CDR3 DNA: TGTGCCAGCAGTCCGCACAGGGCTGAAAAACTGTTTTTT; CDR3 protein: CASSPHRAEKLFF
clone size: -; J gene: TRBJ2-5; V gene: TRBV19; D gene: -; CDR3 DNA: TGTGCCAGTAGTATCAGAGGGGGCCAAGAGACCCAGTACTTC; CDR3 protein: CASSIRGGQETQYF
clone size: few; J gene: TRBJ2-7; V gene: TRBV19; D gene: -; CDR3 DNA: TGTGCCAGTAGTATCGATATTATGGGTGGGTCCTACGAGCAGTACTTC; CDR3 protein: CASSIDIMGGSYEQYF
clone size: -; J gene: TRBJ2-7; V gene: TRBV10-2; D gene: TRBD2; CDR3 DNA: TGCGCCAGCACGGAGGCGGGAGGGACCTACGAGCAGTACTTC; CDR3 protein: CASTEAGGTYEQYF
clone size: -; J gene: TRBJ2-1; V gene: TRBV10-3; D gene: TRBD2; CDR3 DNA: TGTGCCATCTCAGGGGGGTGGCTAGCGGGAGGCAGGAATGAGCAGTTCTTC; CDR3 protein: CAISGGWLAGGRNEQFF
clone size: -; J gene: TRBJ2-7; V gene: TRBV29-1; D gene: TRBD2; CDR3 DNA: TGCAGCGTTGACACGCAGGGGAGAGGACTAGCGGGAGAGTCCTACGAGCAGTACTTC; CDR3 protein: CSVDTQGRGLAGESYEQYF
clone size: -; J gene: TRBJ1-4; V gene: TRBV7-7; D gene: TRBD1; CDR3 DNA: TGTGCCAGCAGCTTGGAACGACAGGGACCGCTTCCCTTCCTTTTT; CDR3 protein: CASSLERQGPLPFLF
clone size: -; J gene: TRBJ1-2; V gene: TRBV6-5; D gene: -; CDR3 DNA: TGTGCCAGCAGTTACGCAAGGACCGGCTATGGCTACACCTTC; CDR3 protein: CASSYARTGYGYTF
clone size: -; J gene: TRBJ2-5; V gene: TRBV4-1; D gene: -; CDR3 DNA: TGCGCCAGCAGCCAAGATGCCGCTCGGTCGGAGACCCAGTACTTC; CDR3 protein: CASSQDAARSETQYF
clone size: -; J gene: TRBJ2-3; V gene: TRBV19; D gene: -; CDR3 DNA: TGTGCCAGTGCAAGCTCTGCAGATACGCAGTATTTT; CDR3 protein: CASASSADTQYF
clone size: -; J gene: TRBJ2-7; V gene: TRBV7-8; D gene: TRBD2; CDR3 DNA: TGTGCCAGCAGCGCGGGACTAGCGGGAGGTCCTAGGCCCAACGAGCAGTACTTC; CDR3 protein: CASSAGLAGGPRPNEQYF
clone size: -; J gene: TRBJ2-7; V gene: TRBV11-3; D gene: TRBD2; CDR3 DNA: TGTGCCAGCAGCTTAGGTCCGGGAGGAGGCTACGAGCAGTACTTC; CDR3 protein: CASSLGPGGGYEQYF
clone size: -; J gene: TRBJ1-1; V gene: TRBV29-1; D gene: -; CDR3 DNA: TGCAGCGTTGAACACCCCGCAGGCGTAGACATGAACACTGAAGCTTTCTTT; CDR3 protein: CSVEHPAGVDMNTEAFF
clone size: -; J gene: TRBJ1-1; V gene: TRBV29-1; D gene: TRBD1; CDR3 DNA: TGCAGCGTCAAACAGGGGGCGACCACTGAAGCTTTCTTT; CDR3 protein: CSVKQGATTEAFF
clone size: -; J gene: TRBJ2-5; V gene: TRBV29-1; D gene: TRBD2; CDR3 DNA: TGCAGCGTATTAACCGGGACTAGCGCCGTTCGGACCCAGTACTTC; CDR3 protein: CSVLTGTSAVRTQYF
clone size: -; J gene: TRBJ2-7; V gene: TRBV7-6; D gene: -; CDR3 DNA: TGTGCCAGCAGCTTAGCGAACAGGGGACTAGGCGAGCAGTACTTC; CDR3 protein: CASSLANRGLGEQYF
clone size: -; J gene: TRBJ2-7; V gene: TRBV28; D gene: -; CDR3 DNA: TGTGCCAGCAGTTTAAGGTCGCCGAGCTCCTACGAGCAGTACTTC; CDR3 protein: CASSLRSPSSYEQYF
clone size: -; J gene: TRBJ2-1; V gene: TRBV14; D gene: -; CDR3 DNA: TGTGCCAGCAGTGTGTATTCGGATGAGCAGTTCTTC; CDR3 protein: CASSVYSDEQFF
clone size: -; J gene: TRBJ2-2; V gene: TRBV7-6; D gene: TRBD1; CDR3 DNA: TGTGCCAGCAGCCTACAGGGGGCGACCACCGGGGAGCTGTTTTTT; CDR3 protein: CASSLQGATTGELFF
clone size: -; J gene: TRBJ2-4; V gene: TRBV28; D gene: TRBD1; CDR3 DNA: TGTGCCAGCAGTTTCCCCGGACAGGGGATGACGAACATTCAGTACTTC; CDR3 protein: CASSFPGQGMTNIQYF